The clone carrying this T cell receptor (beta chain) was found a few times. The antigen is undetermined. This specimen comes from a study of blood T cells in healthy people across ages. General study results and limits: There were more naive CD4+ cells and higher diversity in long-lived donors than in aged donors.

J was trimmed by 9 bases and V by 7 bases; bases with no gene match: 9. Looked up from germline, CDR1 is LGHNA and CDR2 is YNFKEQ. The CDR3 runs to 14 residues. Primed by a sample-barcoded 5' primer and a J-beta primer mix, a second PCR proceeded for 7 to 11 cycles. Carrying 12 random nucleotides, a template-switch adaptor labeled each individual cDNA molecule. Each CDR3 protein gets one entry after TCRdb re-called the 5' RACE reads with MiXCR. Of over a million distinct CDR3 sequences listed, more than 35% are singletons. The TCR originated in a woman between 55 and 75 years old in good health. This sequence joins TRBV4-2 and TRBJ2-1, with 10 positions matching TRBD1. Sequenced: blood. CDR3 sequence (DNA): TGTGCCAGCAACTCCGCGACAGGGGGCGGTGAGCAGTTCTTC. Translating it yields CASNSATGGGEQFF.